The 25 T cell receptor beta chains presented below share a single source sample, sequenced in a study of blood T cell repertoires in COVID-19. The repertoire was sequenced with immunoSEQ multiplex PCR; TCRdb's copy has only in-frame clones and lacks some. Of 250,000 to 300,000 clones detected, approximately 86% appear once; the ten largest clones hold around 14%. What was sequenced was peripheral blood. The receptors derive from a woman in her seventies with COVID-19, enrolled during active disease.

The V and J genes are TRBV4-1 and TRBJ1-2, with D possibly TRBD1 on 6 matching bases. Germline V gene data show CDR1 as MGHRA and CDR2 as YSYEKL. The CDR3 has 16 amino acids. The ends were cut back, 4 bases at V and 6 bases at J, with 21 bases in the middle. In DNA, the CDR3 is TGCGCCAGCAGCCCGACGCCCCCGGGACAAGGGGATGGCTACACCTTC. Translating it yields CASSPTPPGQGDGYTF.

This sequence joins TRBV7-3 and TRBJ2-3; 7 bases line up with TRBD2. The V segment lost 5 bases and the J segment 2 bases; nucleotides outside the gene matches: 7. The CDR3 spans 15 residues. The germline CDR1 and CDR2 sequences are SGHTA and FQGTGA. DNA for the CDR3: TGTGCCAGCAGCCCCCGGGGACTATTCACAGATACGCAGTATTTT. It is translated as CASSPRGLFTDTQYF.

The rearrangement uses TRBV6-5 and TRBJ1-4, with D hard to call. Germline V gene sequence: CDR1 MNHEY, CDR2 SVGAGI. The CDR3 loop spans 13 amino acids. Trimming removed 6 bases from V and 3 bases from J, with 8 bases in between. The CDR3 coding sequence is TGTGCCAGCAGCGTGAGAGCTAATGAAAAACTGTTTTTT. Translated: CASSVRANEKLFF.

V is TRBV27 and J is TRBJ2-5; TRBD1 aligns across 8 bases. The CDR3 sequence is 16 residues long. Germline-derived CDR1 and CDR2 are MNHEY and SMNVEV (reference sequence). V was clipped by 1 base and J by 5 bases; unmatched bases: 9. The CDR3 spells CASSLFSGQGWETQYF. The DNA for the CDR3 is TGTGCCAGCAGTTTATTCTCTGGACAGGGATGGGAGACCCAGTACTTC.

V usage is TRBV6-6 and J usage is TRBJ1-4; no definite D call. CDR1 and CDR2 (germline): MNHNY, SVGAGI (reference sequence). V lost 5 bases and J lost 7, with 14 bases in between. This CDR3 spans 14 amino acids. The CDR3 here is CASSTAAVSEKLFF. The CDR3 nucleotides read TGTGCCAGCAGTACGGCGGCGGTCAGTGAAAAACTGTTTTTT.

The chain uses TRBV7-2 and TRBJ1-1, with D tentatively TRBD1 (6 bases). Germline lookup yields CDR1 SGHTA and CDR2 FQGNSA. The CDR3 loop spans 16 amino acids. V was clipped by 6 bases and J by 1 base, with 18 bases between them. CDR3 nucleotides: TGTGCCAGCAGTTATTCTCCACTGACAGGGAACACTGAAGCTTTCTTT. This codes for CASSYSPLTGNTEAFF.

This chain uses TRBV30 with TRBJ2-7; TRBD2 matches 8 bases. The ends lost 0 bases at V and 1 base at J; junction bases unmatched: 5. The CDR3 contains 15 residues. The germline CDR1 and CDR2 sequences are GTSNPN and SVGIG (reference sequence). CDR3 coding DNA: TGTGCCTGGAGTGTCGAGCGGGGGAGTTCCTACGAGCAGTACTTC. Its translation: CAWSVERGSSYEQYF.

This clone was seen a few times. The gene calls are TRBV13 and TRBJ2-7; the D gene is possibly TRBD1 (5 bases). The CDR3 runs to 14 residues. Deletions cut 2 bases from V and 2 bases from J, with 10 bases between. Germline V lookup: CDR1 PRHDT, CDR2 FYEKMQ (reference sequence). Here the CDR3 reads CASSLRTRTYEQYF. The CDR3 nucleotides read TGTGCCAGCAGCTTAAGGACAAGGACCTACGAGCAGTACTTC.

The chain has TRBV9 and TRBJ2-2; tentative D call: TRBD2 (5 bases). The V end lost 4 bases, the J end lost 7 bases, and 11 bases lay between the germline ends. From germline, CDR1 is SGDLS and CDR2 YYNGEE. The CDR3 contains 13 residues. CDR3 nucleotide sequence: TGTGCCAGCAGCCGCGGGTCAGACGGGGAGCTGTTTTTT. This translates into CASSRGSDGELFF.

As DNA, the CDR3 is TGTGCCAGCAGCTCCCGCGGGGGGGGAGATCAGCCCCAGCATTTT. Amino acids: CASSSRGGGDQPQHF. This chain uses TRBV7-2 with TRBJ1-5; possible D gene TRBD1, 5 bases. Germline CDR1 SGHTA, CDR2 FQGNSA. V was cut by 4 bases and J by 5 bases, with 15 bases left in between. The CDR3 length is 15 residues. Based on the CDR3 plus reference TRBV7-2 and TRBJ1-5, the full variable domain is GAGVSQSPSNKVTEKGKDVELRCDPISGHTALYWYRQSLGQGLEFLIYFQGNSAPDKSGLPSDRFSAERTGGSVSTLTIQRTQQEDSAVYLCASSSRGGGDQPQHFGDGTRLSIL.

V gene TRBV5-5 combines with J gene TRBJ1-2, with 7 bases lining up with TRBD1. Germline trimming cut 0 bases from V and 2 bases from J; bases unmatched to any gene: 1. Germline CDR1 SGHKS, CDR2 YYEKEE (reference sequence). The CDR3 contains 14 residues. CDR3 loop: CASSLETGNYGYTF. The CDR3 DNA follows: TGTGCCAGCAGCTTGGAGACAGGGAACTATGGCTACACCTTC.

This clone was detected only once. The rearrangement uses TRBV5-6 and TRBJ1-2; 9 bases line up with TRBD1. Germline-derived CDR1 and CDR2 are SGHDT and YYEEEE. The CDR3 has 14 amino acids. Germline trimming cut 4 bases from V and 6 bases from J; bases unmatched to any gene: 7. Written as DNA, the CDR3 is TGTGCCAGCAGCCCCGGGACAGGGATTCATGGCTACACCTTC. Translation: CASSPGTGIHGYTF.

V and J are TRBV18 and TRBJ2-7, with D perhaps TRBD2 (6 bases). The CDR3 spans 14 residues. Trimming left V 1 base short and J 1 base short, with 8 bases between. CDR1 and CDR2 from the germline V gene are KGHSH and LQKENI. CDR3 bases: TGTGCCAGCTCACCACGAGGAGGGTCCTACGAGCAGTACTTC. Protein product: CASSPRGGSYEQYF.

The genes are TRBV28 and TRBJ2-3; 11 bases are a match to TRBD1. The CDR3 totals 15 residues. CDR1 is MDHEN and CDR2 is SYDVKM in the germline V gene. With 5 bases clipped from V and 3 bases from J, the junction kept 4 bases outside the gene matches. CDR3 nucleotide sequence: TGTGCCAGCAGTCTCGGGACAGGGGGTACAGATACGCAGTATTTT. Protein product: CASSLGTGGTDTQYF.

The chain has TRBV2 and TRBJ2-7; D is unresolved. The CDR3 has 13 residues. V was trimmed by 5 bases and J by 0 bases, leaving 8 bases between them. Germline V gene lookup returns CDR1 SNHLY and CDR2 FYNNEI. CDR3 DNA: TGTGCCAGCAGTCGTGTAATCTCCTACGAGCAGTACTTC. Translation gives CASSRVISYEQYF. Drawing the rest from reference TRBV2 and TRBJ2-7, the complete variable domain is EPEVTQTPSHQVTQMGQEVILRCVPISNHLYFYWYRQILGQKVEFLVSFYNNEISEKSEIFDDQFSVERPDGSNFTLKIRSTKLEDSAMYFCASSRVISYEQYFGPGTRLTVT.

The J gene is TRBJ1-5, the V gene TRBV5-8, with D maybe TRBD1 (6 bases). Germline assignment: CDR1 SGHTS and CDR2 YDEGEE. V was shortened by 1 base and J by 6 bases, with 11 bases between the two germline ends. This CDR3 region has 14 residues. The CDR3 sequence is CASSLIGGPQPQHF. The CDR3 DNA reads as TGTGCCAGCAGCTTGATAGGGGGACCTCAGCCCCAGCATTTT.

This sequence joins TRBV28 and TRBJ1-4; 8 nucleotides match TRBD1. The J segment lost 4 bases and the V segment lost 3 bases, leaving 13 bases of the junction unmatched. CDR3 length: 18 amino acids. Germline assignment: CDR1 MDHEN and CDR2 SYDVKM. In DNA, the CDR3 is TGTGCCAGCAGTTTTCCTCGACAGGGGAGGGGGATTAATGAAAAACTGTTTTTT. Translating it yields CASSFPRQGRGINEKLFF.

The gene calls are TRBV4-1 and TRBJ1-4; the match to TRBD1 covers 7 bases. This CDR3 contains 18 residues. The trim removed 0 bases at V and 0 bases at J, leaving 7 bases unmatched. The germline V gene encodes CDR1 MGHRA and CDR2 YSYEKL. CDR3 region: CASSQERAGGTTNEKLFF. The CDR3 nucleotides are TGCGCCAGCAGCCAAGAAAGGGCAGGGGGTACAACTAATGAAAAACTGTTTTTT.

V usage is TRBV30 and J usage is TRBJ1-1; TRBD1 aligns across 7 bases. The germline V gene encodes CDR1 GTSNPN and CDR2 SVGIG (reference sequence). The CDR3 runs 14 residues. J gave up 0 bases and V 2 bases, and 3 bases lay outside the gene matches. In nucleotides, the CDR3 is TGTGCCTGGAGTCACAGGGGTATGAACACTGAAGCTTTCTTT. Translating gives CAWSHRGMNTEAFF.

V is TRBV10-3 and J is TRBJ2-3; 13 nucleotides line up with TRBD2. J gave up 1 base and V 8 bases, and 12 bases lay outside the gene matches. This CDR3 region has 18 residues. Germline CDR1 ENHRY, CDR2 SYGVKD. CDR3 amino acids: CAIRIPTSGGWGTDTQYF. The DNA of the CDR3 is TGTGCCATCCGGATCCCGACTAGCGGGGGGTGGGGCACAGATACGCAGTATTTT.

This chain connects TRBV4-2 to TRBJ2-7; D unresolved. V gave up 2 bases and J gave up 6 bases, with 11 bases separating them. This CDR3 spans 13 amino acids. From germline, CDR1 is LGHNA and CDR2 YNFKEQ. The CDR3 nucleotides are TGTGCCAGCAGCCAATCTAGTCAGCCCGAGCAGTACTTC. Its translation: CASSQSSQPEQYF.

V gene TRBV5-4 combines with J gene TRBJ2-1, with 9 bases fitting TRBD1. Germline V gene lookup returns CDR1 SGHNT and CDR2 YYREEE (reference sequence). V lost 3 bases to trimming and J lost 3 bases; unmatched junction nucleotides: 4. The CDR3 is made up of 15 amino acids. The DNA of the CDR3 is TGTGCCAGCAGCTGGCCGGGACAGGGCTACAATGAGCAGTTCTTC. Residues: CASSWPGQGYNEQFF.

This clone was seen more than once but under ten times. The chain links TRBV24-1 to TRBJ2-5, with D perhaps TRBD1 (5 bases). Germline loops: CDR1 KGHDR, CDR2 SFDVKD. The CDR3 consists of 16 residues. Trimming removed 2 bases from V and 1 base from J, with 13 bases in between. As DNA, the CDR3 is TGTGCCACCAGTGATTCCCTGACAGTGTTCCAAGAGACCCAGTACTTC. As protein: CATSDSLTVFQETQYF.

The CDR3 DNA reads as TGCGCCAGCAGCGCCGAAGCTGCAGGGGGTTACACTGAAGCTTTCTTT. Residues: CASSAEAAGGYTEAFF. The V and J genes are TRBV4-1 and TRBJ1-1; 7 bases map to TRBD1. Trimming at V came to 5 bases and at J to 3 bases, leaving 12 bases not matched to a gene. The CDR3 is 16 residues long. Germline assignment: CDR1 MGHRA and CDR2 YSYEKL.

V usage is TRBV28 and J usage is TRBJ2-2; D is perhaps TRBD1 (6 bases). Trimming removed 5 bases at V and 7 bases at J, with 14 bases between. CDR3 length equals 14 residues. Germline values: CDR1 MDHEN, CDR2 SYDVKM. CDR3 DNA: TGTGCCAGCAGTCTATACAGGGCTAACGGGGAGCTGTTTTTT. Its protein is CASSLYRANGELFF.